The sequence of this T cell receptor beta chain was determined in a study of T cell repertoires in cytomegalovirus infection. TCRdb reprocessed the reads via MiXCR and lists one record per CDR3 protein. Of under 200,000 distinct CDR3 sequences in the sample, under 20% are singletons; the top ten hold approximately 19%. The table lists this clonotype with a few counts. The CDR3 length is 17 residues. V shed 1 base and J 5 bases; nucleotides not matched to a gene: 10. Germline V CDR1 and CDR2: SGHTA, FQGNSA. The sample consisted of CD8+ T cells from PBMCs. J is TRBJ2-3 and V is TRBV7-2; TRBD2 matches 9 bases. This sequence was found in a human donor in good health (CMV status not recorded). Some clones in this sample may be carry-over from other donors' samples. DNA of the CDR3: TGTGCCAGCAGCTTAGTGGGGGTGGCGGGAGGGGGAGATACGCAGTATTTT. Translated, it gives CASSLVGVAGGGDTQYF.